One sample yielded the 6 T cell receptor beta chains listed below, sequenced in a study of blood T cell repertoires in COVID-19. Data came from immunoSEQ multiplex PCR; TCRdb stores just in-frame clones and leaves some out. The repertoire has some 95,000 clones, around 90% of them found once; the top ten carry under 2%. The sequencing input was peripheral blood. The receptors come from a human donor with active COVID-19. The donor label of this sample is uncertain.

For the CDR3, the DNA is TGCGCCAGCAGCCAACGGTCCGGGACACAAGCCTACGAGCAGTACTTC. Translation gives CASSQRSGTQAYEQYF. The rearrangement joins TRBV4-1 to TRBJ2-7, with D maybe TRBD1 (6 bases). V dropped 2 bases and J dropped 2 bases, with 16 bases sitting between them. The CDR3 has 16 residues. Per germline, CDR1 MGHRA and CDR2 YSYEKL.

The V and J genes are TRBV5-6 and TRBJ1-5, with D perhaps matching TRBD1 (6 bases). The V and J ends lost 2 bases and 0 bases respectively, with 9 bases between them. Germline assignment: CDR1 SGHDT and CDR2 YYEEEE. The CDR3 has 15 residues. CDR3 in DNA: TGTGCCAGCAGCTTACAGGGCATTAGCAATCAGCCCCAGCATTTT. It yields the protein CASSLQGISNQPQHF.

V usage is TRBV5-1 and J usage is TRBJ2-1; TRBD2 matches 13 bases. CDR3 length: 15 amino acids. The germline V gene encodes CDR1 SGHRS and CDR2 YFSETQ. Losses at the gene ends were 2 bases for V and 7 bases for J; bases not matched to a gene: 3. The CDR3 is CASSLLAGGQNEQFF. In DNA form, the CDR3 reads TGCGCCAGCAGCTTACTAGCGGGGGGGCAAAATGAGCAGTTCTTC.

This clone is a singleton in its sample. This rearrangement joins TRBV6-4 to TRBJ2-3; 8 bases agree with TRBD2. The junction had 1 base not matched to a gene; V was cut back by 4 bases and J by 1 base. This CDR3 spans 14 amino acids. Germline-derived CDR1 and CDR2 are MRHNA and SNTAGT. The CDR3 loop is CASSVSGGTDTQYF. As DNA, the CDR3 is TGTGCCAGCAGTGTTAGCGGGGGCACAGATACGCAGTATTTT.

The chain links TRBV7-2 to TRBJ2-5; 11 positions match TRBD2. The CDR3 consists of 17 residues. Germline assignment: CDR1 SGHTA and CDR2 FQGNSA. V lost 1 base and J lost 4; bases outside the gene matches: 8. CDR3 sequence: CASSLGLAGLRGETQYF. CDR3 in DNA: TGTGCCAGCAGCTTAGGACTAGCGGGGCTCAGGGGAGAGACCCAGTACTTC.

The chain carries TRBV28 and TRBJ2-7; TRBD1 matches at 11 bases. The CDR3 has 16 amino acids. The trim removed 6 bases at V and 4 bases at J, leaving 11 bases unmatched. The V gene's germline CDR1 is MDHEN and CDR2 SYDVKM. The DNA of the CDR3 is TGTGCCAGCAGACCGATCCTCGGGACAGGGGGTTACGAGCAGTACTTC. Translation: CASRPILGTGGYEQYF.